The 29 T cell receptor beta chains given below trace back to one sample, sequenced in a study of blood T cell repertoires in COVID-19 (dated by TCRdb to about 2020). Receptor amplification or capture employed the immunoSEQ multiplex PCR assay. Sourced from immuneACCESS, this table was stored by TCRdb with only in-frame sequences that have V and J called. A share of the clones is absent; for the studies checked, an unresolved V gene accounts for under half, and the remainder has no known explanation. The sample data list some 270,000 clones, and around 89% of these were observed just once. The top ten constitute around 0.88% of the sample. Sequences were obtained from peripheral blood. These receptors all stem from a man under 40 with acute or convalescent COVID-19.

The chain is built from TRBV13 and TRBJ2-1; D gene ambiguous. CDR1 PRHDT and CDR2 FYEKMQ come from the germline V gene (reference sequence). Trimming removed 4 bases at V and 5 bases at J, with 6 bases between. The CDR3 runs 12 residues. The CDR3 spells CASSSLDNEQFF. The CDR3 nucleotides read TGTGCCAGCAGCTCCTTAGACAATGAGCAGTTCTTC.

The chain employs TRBV7-8 and TRBJ2-7; D remains unclear. Germline V gene sequence: CDR1 SGHVS, CDR2 FQNEAQ. This CDR3 contains 12 residues. Deletions cut 5 bases from V and 6 bases from J, with 11 bases between. The CDR3 bases are TGTGCCAGCAGCCCCGATAGAGGCGAGCAGTACTTC. Translated, it gives CASSPDRGEQYF.

The rearrangement links TRBV5-1 to TRBJ2-1; possible D gene TRBD1, 8 bases. Trimming took off 2 bases at V and 13 bases at J, with 19 bases between the two ends. The length of the CDR3 is 14 residues. Germline-derived CDR1 and CDR2 are SGHRS and YFSETQ. CDR3 in DNA: TGCGCCAGCAGCTTAAGAGGACAGGGAGGGAGACAGTTCTTC. Translation: CASSLRGQGGRQFF.

The chain has TRBV5-1 and TRBJ2-6; the match to TRBD1 covers 7 bases. The V and J ends lost 7 bases and 0 bases, in that order; junction bases with no gene match: 4. The CDR3 is made up of 15 amino acids. Germline V CDR1 and CDR2: SGHRS, YFSETQ. The CDR3 protein is CASGTGDSGANVLTF. In nucleotides, the CDR3 is TGCGCCAGCGGTACAGGGGACTCTGGGGCCAACGTCCTGACTTTC.

This clone was picked up one time. The chain couples TRBV27 to TRBJ1-6; TRBD1 might be the D (6 bases). V lost 7 bases, J lost 1 base, and 14 bases lay in between. Germline V gives CDR1 MNHEY, CDR2 SMNVEV (reference sequence). This CDR3 region has 16 residues. The CDR3 loop reads CASTVSGVSYNSPLHF. The CDR3 DNA sequence: TGTGCCAGCACGGTGTCAGGGGTATCCTATAATTCACCCCTCCACTTT.

The J gene is TRBJ1-4, the V gene TRBV9; TRBD1 matches 11 bases. The V gene end was trimmed by 3 bases and the J gene end by 8 bases; junction bases not matched to a gene: 9. CDR1 is SGDLS and CDR2 is YYNGEE in the germline V gene. The CDR3 length is 16 residues. This CDR3 reads CASSASPDRGREKLFF. In nucleotides, the CDR3 is TGTGCCAGCAGCGCCAGCCCGGACAGGGGGCGCGAAAAACTGTTTTTT. The full variable domain, rest sourced from reference TRBV9 and TRBJ1-4, is DSGVTQTPKHLITATGQRVTLRCSPRSGDLSVYWYQQSLDQGLQFLIQYYNGEERAKGNILERFSAQQFPDLHSELNLSSLELGDSALYFCASSASPDRGREKLFFGSGTQLSVL.

J is TRBJ1-2 and V is TRBV24-1, with D hard to call. The CDR3 is 11 residues long. V gave up 4 bases and J gave up 3 bases, with 2 bases separating them. Germline V gives CDR1 KGHDR, CDR2 SFDVKD. Here the CDR3 reads CATSDDYGYTF. The CDR3, as DNA: TGTGCCACCAGTGACGACTATGGCTACACCTTC.

The chain employs TRBV5-1 and TRBJ2-1; possible D gene TRBD2, 7 bases. The CDR3 extends over 16 amino acids. The germline V gene has CDR1 SGHRS and CDR2 YFSETQ. V was shortened by 0 bases and J by 4 bases, with 14 bases between the two germline ends. The CDR3 here is CASSLEAAGAYNEQFF. The CDR3 DNA follows: TGCGCCAGCAGCTTGGAGGCGGCGGGGGCGTACAATGAGCAGTTCTTC.

The chain joins TRBV28 to TRBJ2-7; 9 positions agree with TRBD2. CDR1 is MDHEN and CDR2 is SYDVKM in the germline V gene. The CDR3 has 15 amino acids. V dropped 6 bases and J dropped 0; count of bases not matched to a gene: 6. The CDR3 is CASRIAGEISYEQYF. CDR3 nucleotides: TGTGCCAGCAGAATAGCGGGGGAGATCTCCTACGAGCAGTACTTC.

The rearrangement links TRBV4-1 to TRBJ1-1; D is possibly TRBD1 (5 bases). Germline V CDR1 and CDR2: MGHRA, YSYEKL. There are 14 residues in the CDR3. V was clipped by 1 base and J by 7 bases, with 13 bases between them. The CDR3 coding sequence is TGCGCCAGCAGCCAAGGGGGAGGGGATTTTGAAGCTTTCTTT. As protein: CASSQGGGDFEAFF.

V gene TRBV28 combines with J gene TRBJ2-7; 10 bases are a match to TRBD1. The CDR3 consists of 18 residues. V gave up 1 base and J gave up 1 base; unmatched junction bases: 10. Germline loops: CDR1 MDHEN, CDR2 SYDVKM. Here the CDR3 reads CASSLYGLGQGVSYEQYF. In nucleotides, the CDR3 is TGTGCCAGCAGTTTATACGGCCTCGGACAGGGGGTGTCCTACGAGCAGTACTTC.

The chain combines TRBV3-1 (or the pseudogene TRBV3-2) with TRBJ2-2; TRBD2 aligns across 8 bases. CDR1 and CDR2 from the germline V gene are LGHDT and YNNKEL (reference sequence). There are 15 residues in the CDR3. The J segment lost 4 bases and the V segment lost 6 bases, leaving 7 bases of the junction unmatched. The CDR3, as DNA: TGTGCCAGCAGTAGGCCTAGCGGGTCCACCGGGGAGCTGTTTTTT. Protein sequence: CASSRPSGSTGELFF.

This sequence joins TRBV21-1 and TRBJ2-3; TRBD2 is the table's D call, not checked against the DNA. TRBV21-1 has pseudogene status. The CDR3 contains 20 residues. The CDR3 DNA reads TGTGCCAGCAGCAAAAGCACCAGTGAGGCTAGCGGGAAGGTCAACGATACGCAGTATTTT. Its translation: CASSKSTSEASGKVNDTQYF.

The gene calls are TRBV28 and TRBJ1-1; D gene unclear. Germline V gene data show CDR1 as MDHEN and CDR2 as SYDVKM. Trimming shortened V by 5 bases and J by 7 bases, and 8 bases separated the two germline ends. CDR3 length equals 11 residues. The DNA of the CDR3 is TGTGCCAGCAGTGGGTACAGTGAAGCTTTCTTT. Encoded protein: CASSGYSEAFF.

This chain connects TRBV5-8 to TRBJ2-3; the match to TRBD2 covers 8 bases. This CDR3 is built from 18 residues. The V and J ends lost 5 bases and 0 bases, in that order; junction bases with no gene match: 14. The germline V gene encodes CDR1 SGHTS and CDR2 YDEGEE. CDR3 DNA sequence: TGTGCCAGCAGAAAGGGAATTGCGGGGGGCCGGAGCACAGATACGCAGTATTTT. It yields the protein CASRKGIAGGRSTDTQYF.

As regards this clone: Other DNA sequences in the sample encode the same CDR3. This sequence joins TRBV30 and TRBJ1-6; D is possibly TRBD1 (5 bases). Germline values: CDR1 GTSNPN, CDR2 SVGIG (reference sequence). This CDR3 is built from 13 residues. Trimming cost V 1 base and J 7 bases, with 8 bases left between them. CDR3 region: CAWSAQGNSPLHF. The CDR3 DNA sequence: TGTGCCTGGAGTGCCCAGGGAAATTCACCCCTCCACTTT.

V usage is TRBV19 and J usage is TRBJ2-1; the match to TRBD2 covers 8 bases. V lost 7 bases and J lost 1; bases outside the gene matches: 3. Germline V CDR1 and CDR2: LNHDA, SQIVND (reference sequence). This CDR3 contains 14 residues. In DNA form, the CDR3 reads TGTGCCAGTAATCCTAGCGGGTCCTACAATGAGCAGTTCTTC. As protein: CASNPSGSYNEQFF.

The gene calls are TRBV5-4 and TRBJ2-5; the match to TRBD1 covers 10 bases. The CDR3 consists of 16 residues. J was trimmed by 4 bases and V by 3 bases; bases with no gene match: 9. The germline V gene has CDR1 SGHNT and CDR2 YYREEE (reference sequence). Here the CDR3 reads CASSSGDRGFIETQYF. DNA of the CDR3: TGTGCCAGCAGCTCGGGGGACAGGGGTTTTATAGAGACCCAGTACTTC.

The CDR3 DNA reads TGTGCCAGCAGCTTAGCGGCCGGGGTGGTTGCCTACGAGCAGTACTTC. It yields the protein CASSLAAGVVAYEQYF. The chain combines TRBV7-9 with TRBJ2-7; possibly TRBD2 for D (5 bases). Germline values: CDR1 SEHNR, CDR2 FQNEAQ (reference sequence). Trimming removed 0 bases at V and 2 bases at J, with 14 bases between. The length of the CDR3 is 16 residues.

The count of this clone is one. The genes are TRBV15 and TRBJ2-7; D gene unclear. Per germline, CDR1 LNHNV and CDR2 YYDKDF (reference sequence). The V end lost 3 bases, the J end lost 0 bases, and 6 bases lay between the germline ends. The CDR3 consists of 13 residues. CDR3 sequence: CATSRVVSYEQYF. For the CDR3, the DNA is TGTGCCACCAGCAGGGTAGTCTCCTACGAGCAGTACTTC.

This clone was picked up one time. The chain's CDR3 is CASSFAREKNTGELFF. In nucleotides, the CDR3 is TGTGCCAGCAGTTTTGCGCGGGAGAAGAACACCGGGGAGCTGTTTTTT. The rearrangement links TRBV28 to TRBJ2-2, with 7 bases lining up with TRBD2. The CDR3 is 16 amino acids. Germline CDR1 MDHEN, CDR2 SYDVKM. V gave up 3 bases and J gave up 1 base; unmatched junction bases: 5.

V gene TRBV10-3 combines with J gene TRBJ1-1; the match to TRBD1 covers 7 bases. CDR3 size: 17 residues. Germline trimming cut 3 bases from V and 0 bases from J; bases unmatched to any gene: 10. CDR1 ENHRY and CDR2 SYGVKD come from the germline V gene. For the CDR3, the DNA is TGTGCCATCAGTGACCGGGACAGAAGAGCCATGAACACTGAAGCTTTCTTT. It is translated as CAISDRDRRAMNTEAFF.

The genes are TRBV5-5 and TRBJ1-2, with D unclear. Germline V gene data show CDR1 as SGHKS and CDR2 as YYEKEE (reference sequence). Trimming removed 0 bases from V and 6 bases from J, with 6 bases in between. The CDR3 is 12 residues long. The CDR3 nucleotides read TGTGCCAGCAGCTTGGTTTTAGATGGCTACACCTTC. Its protein product is CASSLVLDGYTF. Full variable domain (missing parts from reference TRBV5-5 and TRBJ1-2): DAGVTQSPTHLIKTRGQQVTLRCSPISGHKSVSWYQQVLGQGPQFIFQYYEKEERGRGNFPDRFSARQFPNYSSELNVNALLLGDSALYLCASSLVLDGYTFGSGTRLTVV.

J is TRBJ2-7 and V is TRBV27; possibly TRBD2 for D (5 bases). From germline, CDR1 is MNHEY and CDR2 SMNVEV (reference sequence). CDR3 size: 14 residues. Trimming removed 0 bases from V and 7 bases from J, with 13 bases in between. The chain's CDR3 is CASSLSEAMGEQYF. Here the CDR3 DNA reads TGTGCCAGCAGTTTATCGGAGGCCATGGGGGAGCAGTACTTC.

V gene TRBV27 combines with J gene TRBJ1-5, with D uncertain. Germline CDR1 reads MNHEY; CDR2 reads SMNVEV (reference sequence). V lost 3 bases, J lost 6 bases, and 18 bases lay in between. CDR3 size: 16 residues. The CDR3 sequence is CASSLKAVPGGQPQHF. Here the CDR3 DNA reads TGTGCCAGCAGTTTGAAAGCCGTCCCCGGTGGTCAGCCCCAGCATTTT.

The chain carries TRBV5-1 and TRBJ2-2; D not resolved. Germline V CDR1 and CDR2: SGHRS, YFSETQ. V was shortened by 2 bases and J by 2 bases, with 13 bases between the two germline ends. The CDR3 covers 16 residues. CDR3 DNA sequence: TGCGCCAGCAGCTTAGGAAGACTGCTTAACACCGGGGAGCTGTTTTTT. Its translation is CASSLGRLLNTGELFF.

The V and J genes are TRBV27 and TRBJ1-2, with no clear D. The length of the CDR3 is 15 residues. The germline V and J ends were trimmed by 0 bases and 7 bases, with 15 bases remaining between them. Germline CDR1 and CDR2: MNHEY and SMNVEV (reference sequence). The CDR3 loop reads CASSLSPAGRGGYTF. The CDR3 DNA is TGTGCCAGCAGTTTATCCCCGGCAGGCCGTGGTGGCTACACCTTC.

This clone was recorded once. The chain carries TRBV28 and TRBJ1-2, with 7 positions matching TRBD1. The CDR3 totals 13 residues. V shed 5 bases and J 8 bases; nucleotides not matched to a gene: 8. Per germline, CDR1 MDHEN and CDR2 SYDVKM. CDR3 amino acids: CASSGGQKYGYTF. DNA of the CDR3: TGTGCCAGCAGTGGGGGACAGAAGTACGGCTACACCTTC.

The chain employs TRBV11-3 and TRBJ2-3, with 11 nucleotides matching TRBD2. The CDR3 has 15 amino acids. V shed 6 bases and J 8 bases; nucleotides not matched to a gene: 10. CDR1 is SGHNT, CDR2 YENEEA, per germline. The CDR3 DNA reads TGTGCCAGCAGTTATACTAGCGGGAGCTTCGGTACGCAGTATTTT. Residues: CASSYTSGSFGTQYF.